This T cell receptor beta chain was obtained from a study of T cells in Graves' hyperthyroidism and ophthalmopathy. Study as a whole: Peripheral blood samples were taken at initial diagnosis, prior to any treatment.

Lactation, pregnancy, other autoimmune disease or uncontrolled infection led to exclusion of patients. Orbital computed tomography and thyroid ultrasound, together with serum TRAb and thyroxine and clinical symptoms, were used for diagnoses. Per the germline V gene, CDR1 is MNHEY and CDR2 is SMNVEV (reference sequence). The trim removed 2 bases at V and 8 bases at J, leaving 7 bases unmatched. This CDR3 has 14 amino acids. Amplified TCR beta CDR3 regions came from RNA transcripts. First-round RT-PCR with HTBI primers amplified the TCR CDR3 region. One entry per CDR3 protein, called by TCRdb with MiXCR from the multiplex PCR reads. This sample has about 340,000 distinct CDR3 sequences, with about 21% found just once.

This TCR was recovered from a woman aged 45-60 years with Graves' hyperthyroidism. Specimen: blood. The chain employs TRBV27 and TRBJ1-2; 8 positions match TRBD1. As DNA, the CDR3 is TGTGCCAGCAGTTTAGGGCAGGGGGCTAACGGCTACACCTTC. It specifies CASSLGQGANGYTF.